This T cell receptor (beta chain) is drawn from a study of CDR3 diversity in severe acne. This CDR3 spans 15 amino acids. Germline CDR1 reads SGHKS; CDR2 reads YYEKEE (reference sequence). V shed 4 bases and J shed 5 bases, with 18 bases lying between them. TCRdb itself ran the PCR reads through MiXCR, one entry per CDR3 protein. The profile shows approximately 84,000 distinct CDR3 sequences, under 65% of them singletons. Specimen: blood. The sequence derives from a male donor in good health, without acne. J is TRBJ2-5 and V is TRBV5-5, with D perhaps TRBD1 (8 bases). The CDR3 region has the DNA TGTGCCAGCAGCGTAATACAGGGGGGGCCGGAGACCCAGTACTTC. It specifies CASSVIQGGPETQYF.